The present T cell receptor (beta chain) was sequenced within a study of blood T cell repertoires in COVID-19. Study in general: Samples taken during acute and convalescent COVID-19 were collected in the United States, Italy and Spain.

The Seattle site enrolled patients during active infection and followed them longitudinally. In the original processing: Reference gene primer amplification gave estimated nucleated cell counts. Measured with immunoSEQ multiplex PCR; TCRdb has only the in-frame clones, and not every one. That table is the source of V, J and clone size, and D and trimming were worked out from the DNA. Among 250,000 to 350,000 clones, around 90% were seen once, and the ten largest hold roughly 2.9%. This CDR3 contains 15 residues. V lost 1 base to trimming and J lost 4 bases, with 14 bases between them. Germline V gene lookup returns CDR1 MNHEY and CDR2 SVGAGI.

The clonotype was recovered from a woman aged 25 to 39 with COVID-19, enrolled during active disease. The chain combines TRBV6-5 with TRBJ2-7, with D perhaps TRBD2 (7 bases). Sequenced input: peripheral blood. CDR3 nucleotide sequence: TGTGCCAGCAGTTACTGGGGGGGCTCCGGGTACGAGCAGTACTTC. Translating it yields CASSYWGGSGYEQYF.